A few counts support the clone carrying this T cell receptor (beta chain). What it binds is unknown. This entry comes from a study of regulatory T cells in long-lasting Graves disease. General observations from the study: Persistent disease showed a preference for TRBV28, TRBJ1-2 and TRBJ2-5.

Assembly of TCR beta libraries relied on iRepertoire HTBI primers together with Arm-PCR of CDR3 regions. TCRdb redid the calling of the multiplex PCR reads with MiXCR, one entry per CDR3 protein. The sample lists some 330,000 distinct CDR3 sequences, roughly 24% seen once, with under 35% in the top ten. J lost 5 bases, V lost 6 bases, and 5 bases had no gene match. The V gene's germline CDR1 is MNHNS and CDR2 SASEGT. The CDR3 covers 14 residues. Time point in this sample: persistent/refractory GD, antithyroid drugs over 5 years with positive TRAb. With RNA extracted from PBMCs as input, the TCR library was made.

The sequencing here drew on peripheral blood mononuclear cells (PBMCs), taken when the disease was refractory, from a patient treated with antithyroid drugs. V usage is TRBV6-1 and J usage is TRBJ2-7; 12 bases are a match to TRBD1. This receptor was identified in a woman between 35 and 50 years old with Graves disease. The CDR3 DNA reads TGTGCCAGCAGACGAGGGACAGGGGGCGACGAGCAGTACTTC. Residues: CASRRGTGGDEQYF.